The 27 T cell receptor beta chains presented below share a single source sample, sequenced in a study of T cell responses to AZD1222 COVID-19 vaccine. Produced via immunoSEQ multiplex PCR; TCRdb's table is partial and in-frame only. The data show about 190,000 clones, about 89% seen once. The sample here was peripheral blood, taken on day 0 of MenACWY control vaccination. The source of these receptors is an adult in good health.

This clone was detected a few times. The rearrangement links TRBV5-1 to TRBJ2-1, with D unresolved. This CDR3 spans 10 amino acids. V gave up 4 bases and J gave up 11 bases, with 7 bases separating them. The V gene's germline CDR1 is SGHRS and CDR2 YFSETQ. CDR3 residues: CASSGEKQFF. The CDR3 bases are TGCGCCAGCAGCGGCGAAAAGCAGTTCTTC.

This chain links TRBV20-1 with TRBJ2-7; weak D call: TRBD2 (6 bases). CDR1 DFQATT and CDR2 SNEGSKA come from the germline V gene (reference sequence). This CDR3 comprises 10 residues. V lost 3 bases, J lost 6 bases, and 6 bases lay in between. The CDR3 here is CSASGGEQYF. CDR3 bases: TGCAGTGCTAGCGGGGGCGAGCAGTACTTC.

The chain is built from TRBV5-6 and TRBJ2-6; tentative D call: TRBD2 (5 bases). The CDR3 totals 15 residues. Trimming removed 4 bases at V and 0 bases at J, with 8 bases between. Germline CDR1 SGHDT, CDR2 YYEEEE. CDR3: CASSRRDSGANVLTF. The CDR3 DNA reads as TGTGCCAGCAGCCGTCGGGACTCTGGGGCCAACGTCCTGACTTTC.

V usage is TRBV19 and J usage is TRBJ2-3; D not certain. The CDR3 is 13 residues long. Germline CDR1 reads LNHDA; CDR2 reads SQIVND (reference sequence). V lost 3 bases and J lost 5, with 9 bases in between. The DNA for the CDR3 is TGTGCCAGTAGTATCGGCGTTCAAGATACGCAGTATTTT. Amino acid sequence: CASSIGVQDTQYF.

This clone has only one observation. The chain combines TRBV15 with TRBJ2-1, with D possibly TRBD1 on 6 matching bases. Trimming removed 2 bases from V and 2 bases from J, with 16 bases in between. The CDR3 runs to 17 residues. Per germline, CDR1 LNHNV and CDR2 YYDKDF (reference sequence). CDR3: CATSRPQTGRPYNEQFF. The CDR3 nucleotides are TGTGCCACCAGCAGACCCCAGACAGGTCGTCCCTACAATGAGCAGTTCTTC.

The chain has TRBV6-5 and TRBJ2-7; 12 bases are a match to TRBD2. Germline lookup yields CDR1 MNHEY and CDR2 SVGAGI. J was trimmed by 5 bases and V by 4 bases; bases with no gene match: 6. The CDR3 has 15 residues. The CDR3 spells CASSWMTSGRNEQYF. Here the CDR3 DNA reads TGTGCCAGCAGTTGGATGACTAGCGGGAGAAACGAGCAGTACTTC.

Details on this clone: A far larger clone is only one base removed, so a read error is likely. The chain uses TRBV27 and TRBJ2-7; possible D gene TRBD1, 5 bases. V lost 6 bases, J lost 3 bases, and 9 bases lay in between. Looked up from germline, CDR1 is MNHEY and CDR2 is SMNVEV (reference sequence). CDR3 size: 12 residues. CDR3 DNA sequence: TGTGCCAGCAGGCAGGGTGGCTACGAGCAGTACTTC. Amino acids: CASRQGGYEQYF.

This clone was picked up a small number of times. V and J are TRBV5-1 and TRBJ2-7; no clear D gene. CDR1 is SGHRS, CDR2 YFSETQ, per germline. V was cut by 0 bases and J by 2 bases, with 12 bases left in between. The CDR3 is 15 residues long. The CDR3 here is CASSLAGSAAYEQYF. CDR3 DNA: TGCGCCAGCAGCTTGGCCGGCAGTGCAGCCTACGAGCAGTACTTC.

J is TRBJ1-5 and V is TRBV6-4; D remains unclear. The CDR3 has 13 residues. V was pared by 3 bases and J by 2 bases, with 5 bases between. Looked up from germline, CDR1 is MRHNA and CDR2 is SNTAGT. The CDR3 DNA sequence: TGTGCCAGCAGTGAGTCGCGCAATCAGCCCCAGCATTTT. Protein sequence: CASSESRNQPQHF.

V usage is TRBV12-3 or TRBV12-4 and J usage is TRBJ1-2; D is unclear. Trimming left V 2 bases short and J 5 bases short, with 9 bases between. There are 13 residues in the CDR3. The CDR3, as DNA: TGTGCCAGCAGTTTATATACCTCTTATGGCTACACCTTC. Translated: CASSLYTSYGYTF.

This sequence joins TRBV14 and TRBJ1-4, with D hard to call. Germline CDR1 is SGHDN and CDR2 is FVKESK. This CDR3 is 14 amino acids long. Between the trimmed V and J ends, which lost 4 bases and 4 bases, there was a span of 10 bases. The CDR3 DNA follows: TGTGCCAGCAGCCTACAGAGCCTTAATGAAAAACTGTTTTTT. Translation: CASSLQSLNEKLFF. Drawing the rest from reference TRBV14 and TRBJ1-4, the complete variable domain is EAGVTQFPSHSVIEKGQTVTLRCDPISGHDNLYWYRRVMGKEIKFLLHFVKESKQDESGMPNNRFLAERTGGTYSTLKVQPAELEDSGVYFCASSLQSLNEKLFFGSGTQLSVL.

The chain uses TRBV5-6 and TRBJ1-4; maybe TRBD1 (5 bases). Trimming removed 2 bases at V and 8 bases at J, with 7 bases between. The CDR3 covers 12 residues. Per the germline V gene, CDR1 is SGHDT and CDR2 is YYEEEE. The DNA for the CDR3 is TGTGCCAGCAGCTTCTCAGGGGAAAAACTGTTTTTT. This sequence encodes CASSFSGEKLFF.

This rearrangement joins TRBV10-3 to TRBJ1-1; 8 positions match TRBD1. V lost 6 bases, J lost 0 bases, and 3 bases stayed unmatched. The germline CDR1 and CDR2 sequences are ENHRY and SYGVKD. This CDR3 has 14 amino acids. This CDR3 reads CAISPTGVNTEAFF. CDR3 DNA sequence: TGTGCCATCAGCCCGACAGGGGTGAACACTGAAGCTTTCTTT.

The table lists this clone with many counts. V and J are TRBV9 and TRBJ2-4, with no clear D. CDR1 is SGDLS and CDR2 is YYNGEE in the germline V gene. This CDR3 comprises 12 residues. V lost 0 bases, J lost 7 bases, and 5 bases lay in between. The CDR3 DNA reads TGTGCCAGCAGCGTAGCCGGGAACATTCAGTACTTC. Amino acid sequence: CASSVAGNIQYF.

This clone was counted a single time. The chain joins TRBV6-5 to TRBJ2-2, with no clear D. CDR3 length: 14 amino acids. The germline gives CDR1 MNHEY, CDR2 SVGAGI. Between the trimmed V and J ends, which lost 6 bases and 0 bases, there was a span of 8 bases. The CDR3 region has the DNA TGTGCCAGCAGGACCTTCGCGAACACCGGGGAGCTGTTTTTT. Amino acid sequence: CASRTFANTGELFF.

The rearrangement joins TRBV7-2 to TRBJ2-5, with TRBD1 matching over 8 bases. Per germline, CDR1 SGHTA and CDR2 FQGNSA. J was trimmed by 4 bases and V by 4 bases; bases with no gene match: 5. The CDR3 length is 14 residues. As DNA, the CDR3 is TGTGCCAGCAGCTCGCCGACAGGGGTAGAGACCCAGTACTTC. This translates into CASSSPTGVETQYF.

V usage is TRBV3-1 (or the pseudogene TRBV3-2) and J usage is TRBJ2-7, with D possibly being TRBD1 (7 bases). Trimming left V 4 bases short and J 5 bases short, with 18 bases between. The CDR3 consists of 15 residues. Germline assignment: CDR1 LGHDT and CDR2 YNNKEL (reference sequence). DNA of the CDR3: TGTGCCAGCAGCCGACAGGGCGTAACGGGGGACGAGCAGTACTTC. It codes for CASSRQGVTGDEQYF.

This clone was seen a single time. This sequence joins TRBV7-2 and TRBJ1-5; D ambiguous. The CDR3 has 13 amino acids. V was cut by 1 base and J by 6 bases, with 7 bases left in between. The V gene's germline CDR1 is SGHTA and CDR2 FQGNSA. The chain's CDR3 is CASSLGGSQPQHF. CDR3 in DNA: TGTGCCAGCAGCTTAGGCGGGAGTCAGCCCCAGCATTTT.

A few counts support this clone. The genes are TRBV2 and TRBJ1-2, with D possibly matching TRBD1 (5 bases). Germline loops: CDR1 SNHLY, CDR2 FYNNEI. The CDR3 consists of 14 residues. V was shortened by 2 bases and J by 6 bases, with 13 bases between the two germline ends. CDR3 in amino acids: CASSEYGQGNGYTF. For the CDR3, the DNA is TGTGCCAGCAGTGAATATGGTCAGGGCAATGGCTACACCTTC.

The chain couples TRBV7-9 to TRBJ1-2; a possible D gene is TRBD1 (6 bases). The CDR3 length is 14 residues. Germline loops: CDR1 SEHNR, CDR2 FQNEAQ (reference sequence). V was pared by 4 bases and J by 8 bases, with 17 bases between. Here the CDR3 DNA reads TGTGCCAGCAGCTCCCCGGGACAAGGACTCGGCTACACCTTC. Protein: CASSSPGQGLGYTF.

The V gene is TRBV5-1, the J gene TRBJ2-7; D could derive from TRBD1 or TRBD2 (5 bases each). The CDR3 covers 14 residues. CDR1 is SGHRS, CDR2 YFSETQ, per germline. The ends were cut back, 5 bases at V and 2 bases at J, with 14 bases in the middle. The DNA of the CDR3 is TGCGCCAGCAGATACGGGACCGATACCTACGAGCAGTACTTC. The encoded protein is CASRYGTDTYEQYF.

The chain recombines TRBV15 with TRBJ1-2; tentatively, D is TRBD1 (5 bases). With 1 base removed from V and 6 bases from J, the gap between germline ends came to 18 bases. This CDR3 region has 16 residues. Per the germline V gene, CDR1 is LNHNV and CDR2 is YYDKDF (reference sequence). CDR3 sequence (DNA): TGTGCCACCAGCAGAGGGTCCCTGGGGGATTCTCATGGCTACACCTTC. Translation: CATSRGSLGDSHGYTF. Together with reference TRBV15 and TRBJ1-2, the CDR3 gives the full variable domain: DAMVIQNPRYQVTQFGKPVTLSCSQTLNHNVMYWYQQKSSQAPKLLFHYYDKDFNNEADTPDNFQSRRPNTSFCFLDIRSPGLGDTAMYLCATSRGSLGDSHGYTFGSGTRLTVV.

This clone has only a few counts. CDR3 bases: TGTGTCAGAAGCTTAGCGCTGGGCGAAGCTTTCTTT. It yields the protein CVRSLALGEAFF. V is TRBV7-5 and J is TRBJ1-1; the D call in the table, TRBD1, was not verified against the DNA. TRBV7-5 is a pseudogene segment. This CDR3 is 12 amino acids long.

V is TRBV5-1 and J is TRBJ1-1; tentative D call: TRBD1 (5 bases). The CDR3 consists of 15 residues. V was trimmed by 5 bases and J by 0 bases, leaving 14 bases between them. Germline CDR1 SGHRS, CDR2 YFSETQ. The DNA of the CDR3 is TGCGCCAGCAGGTCCGGGGCAGTGGTGAACACTGAAGCTTTCTTT. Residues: CASRSGAVVNTEAFF.

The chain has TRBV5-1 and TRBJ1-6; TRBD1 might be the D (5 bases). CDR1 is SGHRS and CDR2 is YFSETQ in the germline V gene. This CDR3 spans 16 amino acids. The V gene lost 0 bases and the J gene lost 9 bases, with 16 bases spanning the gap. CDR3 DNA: TGCGCCAGCAGCTTGGAACAGGCGGGCCCAACTTCACCCCTCCACTTT. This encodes CASSLEQAGPTSPLHF.

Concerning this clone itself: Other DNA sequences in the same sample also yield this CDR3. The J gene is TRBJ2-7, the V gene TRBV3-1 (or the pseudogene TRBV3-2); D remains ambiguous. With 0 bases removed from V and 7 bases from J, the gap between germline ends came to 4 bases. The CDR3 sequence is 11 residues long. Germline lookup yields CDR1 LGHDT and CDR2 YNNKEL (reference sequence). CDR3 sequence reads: CASSQEGEQYF. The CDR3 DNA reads TGTGCCAGCAGCCAAGAAGGGGAGCAGTACTTC.

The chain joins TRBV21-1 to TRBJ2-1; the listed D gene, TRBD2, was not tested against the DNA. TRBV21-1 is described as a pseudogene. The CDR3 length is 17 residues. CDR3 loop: CASSKVKREGLYNEQFF. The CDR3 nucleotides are TGTGCCAGCAGCAAAGTCAAGCGGGAGGGCCTCTACAATGAGCAGTTCTTC.